This TCR beta chain was sequenced for a study of shared clonotypes between healthy human individuals. Study outcomes and limitations: Despite large depth, rarefaction showed incomplete sorted-subset sequencing. Non-shared clonotypes had lower generation probabilities than clonotypes shared by all four sorted-subset donors.

Recent acute infections and vaccinations were absent in the healthy HIV-negative adult donors. In germline, CDR1 is SGHDN, CDR2 FVKESK. The ends lost 1 base at V and 4 bases at J; junction bases unmatched: 0. The CDR3 runs 13 residues. Note on this clone: Its cognate antigen is unknown. This specimen includes other DNA sequences encoding the same CDR3.

Profiling relied on immunoSEQ multiplex PCR, and the TCRdb table lists in-frame clones only, not all of them. The top ten clones hold approximately 0.13% of a sample with 2 million or so clones, 95% of them seen once. The rearrangement links TRBV14 to TRBJ2-7; TRBD1 agrees at 8 bases. This TCR was recovered from a man between 18 and 29 years old in good health. Sequenced sample: naive CD4+ T cells sorted from blood. Sample subset: CD45RA+ positively selected. In nucleotides, the CDR3 is TGTGCCAGCAGCCAAGGACAGGGGTACGAGCAGTACTTC. Its translation: CASSQGQGYEQYF.